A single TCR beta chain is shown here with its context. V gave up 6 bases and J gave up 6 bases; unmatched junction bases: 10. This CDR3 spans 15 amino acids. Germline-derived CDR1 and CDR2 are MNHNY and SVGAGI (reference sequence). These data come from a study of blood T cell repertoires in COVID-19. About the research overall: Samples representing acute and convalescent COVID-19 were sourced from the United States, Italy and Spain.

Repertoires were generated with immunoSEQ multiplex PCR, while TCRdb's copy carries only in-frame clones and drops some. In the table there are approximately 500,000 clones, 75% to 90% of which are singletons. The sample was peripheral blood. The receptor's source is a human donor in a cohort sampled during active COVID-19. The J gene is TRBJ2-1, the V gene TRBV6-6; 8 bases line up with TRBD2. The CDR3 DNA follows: TGTGCCAGCAGCCCCGTAGTTAGCGGGACCAATGAGCAGTTCTTC. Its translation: CASSPVVSGTNEQFF.